This T cell receptor beta chain was recorded in a study of shared clonotypes between healthy human individuals. Study results and caveats: Shared clonotypes across all four donors exceeded non-shared ones in generation probability.

TCRdb's table, derived via immunoSEQ multiplex PCR, lists solely in-frame clones and lacks some. The table shows 2.5 million or so clones, with 90% to 95% occurring only once. This CDR3 has 15 residues. Germline CDR1 reads SGHTA; CDR2 reads FQGNSA. Trimming took off 1 base at V and 8 bases at J, with 17 bases between the two ends. This clone was detected once. As yet, its antigen is unknown. This receptor was taken from a man in his late teens or twenties in good health. V gene TRBV7-2 combines with J gene TRBJ1-2; D uncertain. Sequencing was done on a sample of naive CD4+ T cells sorted from blood. Subset of the sample: CD45RA+ positively selected. CDR3 in amino acids: CASSLGLGTLGGYTF. The CDR3 DNA reads TGTGCCAGCAGCTTAGGTCTGGGAACCTTAGGCGGCTACACCTTC.